The clone carrying this T cell receptor beta chain occurred many times. The antigen is not known. Germline V gene sequence: CDR1 ENHRY, CDR2 SYGVKD. Trimming pared 4 bases from V and 5 bases from J, leaving 3 bases between. CDR3 size: 11 residues. This entry is derived from a study of identical twins. From the 5' RACE reads, TCRdb called clonotypes with MiXCR, one entry per CDR3 protein. The sample carries more than 1.5 million distinct CDR3 sequences, under 35% recorded once. Study conclusions and caveats: Some out-of-frame alpha sequences were shared by twins, and these showed excess low generation probability.

The genes are TRBV10-3 and TRBJ2-1, with D uncertain. Sequences were obtained from cord blood. The TCR originated in a newborn girl in good health. CDR3 DNA: TGTGCCATCAGTGGAGACAATGAGCAGTTCTTC. Translating it yields CAISGDNEQFF.